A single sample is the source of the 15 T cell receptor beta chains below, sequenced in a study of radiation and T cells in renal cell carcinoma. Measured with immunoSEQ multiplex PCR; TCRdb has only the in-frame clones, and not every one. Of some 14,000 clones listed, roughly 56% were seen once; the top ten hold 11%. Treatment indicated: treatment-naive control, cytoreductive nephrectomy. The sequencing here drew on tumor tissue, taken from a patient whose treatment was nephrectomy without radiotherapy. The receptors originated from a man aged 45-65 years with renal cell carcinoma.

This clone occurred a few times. This CDR3 reads CASSPRLAGEREQYF. The CDR3 DNA reads TGTGCCAGCAGTCCGCGACTAGCTGGGGAGCGGGAGCAGTACTTC. The chain uses TRBV27 and TRBJ2-7; 7 nucleotides line up with TRBD2. This CDR3 is 15 amino acids long. Germline loops: CDR1 MNHEY, CDR2 SMNVEV (reference sequence). J lost 7 bases, V lost 5 bases, and 14 bases had no gene match.

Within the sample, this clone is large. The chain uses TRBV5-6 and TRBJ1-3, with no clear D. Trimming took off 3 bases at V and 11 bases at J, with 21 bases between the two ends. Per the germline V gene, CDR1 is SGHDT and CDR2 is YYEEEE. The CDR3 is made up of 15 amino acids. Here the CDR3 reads CASSSSGLTSVPIYF. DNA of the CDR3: TGTGCCAGCAGCTCCTCGGGCCTTACTTCGGTACCCATATATTTT.

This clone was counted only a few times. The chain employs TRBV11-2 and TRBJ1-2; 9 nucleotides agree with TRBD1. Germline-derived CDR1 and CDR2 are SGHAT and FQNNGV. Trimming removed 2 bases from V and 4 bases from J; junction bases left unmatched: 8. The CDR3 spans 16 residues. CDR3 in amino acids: CASSLSPTGGSYGYTF. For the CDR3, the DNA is TGTGCCAGCAGCTTATCCCCGACAGGGGGTAGCTATGGCTACACCTTC.

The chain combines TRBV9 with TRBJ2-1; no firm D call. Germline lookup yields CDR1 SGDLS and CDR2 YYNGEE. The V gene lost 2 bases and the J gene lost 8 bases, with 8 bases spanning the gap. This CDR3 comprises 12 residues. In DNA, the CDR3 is TGTGCCAGCAGCGTGGCTCCAGATGAGCAGTTCTTC. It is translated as CASSVAPDEQFF.

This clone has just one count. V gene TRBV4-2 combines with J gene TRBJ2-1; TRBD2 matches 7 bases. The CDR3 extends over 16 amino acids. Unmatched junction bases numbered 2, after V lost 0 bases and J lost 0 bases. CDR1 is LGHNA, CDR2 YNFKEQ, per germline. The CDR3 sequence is CASSQDSGGSYNEQFF. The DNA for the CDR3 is TGTGCCAGCAGCCAAGACTCGGGGGGCTCCTACAATGAGCAGTTCTTC.

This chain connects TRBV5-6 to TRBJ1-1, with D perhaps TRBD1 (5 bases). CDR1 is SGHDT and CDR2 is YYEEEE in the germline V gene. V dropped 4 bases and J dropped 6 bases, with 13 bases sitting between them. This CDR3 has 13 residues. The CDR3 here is CASSRQGEAEAFF. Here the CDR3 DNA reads TGTGCCAGCAGCAGGCAGGGAGAAGCTGAAGCTTTCTTT.

The CDR3 DNA reads TGTGCCAGCAGCGTAGAACCCCAGGGGGAAGGGTATGGCTACACCTTC. This sequence encodes CASSVEPQGEGYGYTF. V usage is TRBV9 and J usage is TRBJ1-2, with TRBD1 identical over 7 bases. In germline, CDR1 is SGDLS, CDR2 YYNGEE. The CDR3 has 16 amino acids. The V segment lost 0 bases and the J segment 5 bases; nucleotides outside the gene matches: 10. The variable domain in full, with the rest retrieved from reference TRBV9 and TRBJ1-2, is DSGVTQTPKHLITATGQRVTLRCSPRSGDLSVYWYQQSLDQGLQFLIQYYNGEERAKGNILERFSAQQFPDLHSELNLSSLELGDSALYFCASSVEPQGEGYGYTFGSGTRLTVV.

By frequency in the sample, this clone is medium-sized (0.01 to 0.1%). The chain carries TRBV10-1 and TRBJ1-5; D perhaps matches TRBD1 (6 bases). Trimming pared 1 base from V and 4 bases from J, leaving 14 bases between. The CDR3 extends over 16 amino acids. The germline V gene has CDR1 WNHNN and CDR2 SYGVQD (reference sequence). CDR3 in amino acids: CASSEWVGGGNQPQHF. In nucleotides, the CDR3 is TGCGCCAGCAGTGAGTGGGTAGGGGGGGGTAATCAGCCCCAGCATTTT.

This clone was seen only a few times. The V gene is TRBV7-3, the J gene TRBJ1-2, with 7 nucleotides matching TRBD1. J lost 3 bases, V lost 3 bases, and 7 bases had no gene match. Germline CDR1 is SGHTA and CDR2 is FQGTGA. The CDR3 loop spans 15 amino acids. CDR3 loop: CASSFPGTEDYGYTF. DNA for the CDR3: TGTGCCAGCAGCTTTCCCGGGACAGAGGACTATGGCTACACCTTC.

The CDR3 bases are TGTGCCAGCAGCTTCGGTTATGGCTACACCTTC. It specifies CASSFGYGYTF. The chain links TRBV5-6 to TRBJ1-2, with D uncertain. Trimming took 2 bases from V and 5 from J, leaving 4 bases between them. Per germline, CDR1 SGHDT and CDR2 YYEEEE. This CDR3 is built from 11 residues.

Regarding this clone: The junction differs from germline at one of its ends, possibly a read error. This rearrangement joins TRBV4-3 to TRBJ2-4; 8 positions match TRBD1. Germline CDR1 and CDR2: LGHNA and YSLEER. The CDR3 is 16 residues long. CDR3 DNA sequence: TGCGCCGGCAGCCAAGAACAGGGGGGAACCCAAAACATTCAGTACTTC. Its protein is CAGSQEQGGTQNIQYF.

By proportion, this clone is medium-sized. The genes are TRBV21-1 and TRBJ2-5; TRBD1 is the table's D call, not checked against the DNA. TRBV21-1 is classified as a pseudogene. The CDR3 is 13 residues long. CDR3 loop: CAGRDREKETQYF. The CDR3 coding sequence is TGTGCCGGGAGGGACAGGGAGAAAGAGACCCAGTACTTC.

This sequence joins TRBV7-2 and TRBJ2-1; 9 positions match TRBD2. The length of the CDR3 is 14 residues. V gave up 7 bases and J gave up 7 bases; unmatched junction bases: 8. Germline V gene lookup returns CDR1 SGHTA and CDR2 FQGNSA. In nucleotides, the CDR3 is TGTGCCAGCATCAGGGCGGGGGGGCTTAATGAGCAGTTCTTC. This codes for CASIRAGGLNEQFF.

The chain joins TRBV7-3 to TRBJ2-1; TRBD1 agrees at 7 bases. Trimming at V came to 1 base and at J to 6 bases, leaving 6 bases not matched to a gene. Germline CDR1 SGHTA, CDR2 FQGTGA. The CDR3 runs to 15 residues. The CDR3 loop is CASSLIAGGRNEQFF. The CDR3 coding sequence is TGTGCCAGCAGCTTAATTGCAGGGGGACGCAATGAGCAGTTCTTC.

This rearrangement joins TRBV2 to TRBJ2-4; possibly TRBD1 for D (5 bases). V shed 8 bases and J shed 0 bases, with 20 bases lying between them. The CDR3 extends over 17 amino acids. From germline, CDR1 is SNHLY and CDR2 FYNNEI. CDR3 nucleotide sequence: TGTGCCAGCGGACAAGGATGGTTAGAGGTAGCCAAAAACATTCAGTACTTC. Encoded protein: CASGQGWLEVAKNIQYF.